This T cell receptor (beta chain) was recovered during a study of blood T cell repertoires in COVID-19. Across the whole study: Donors in the United States, Italy and Spain gave samples during acute or convalescent COVID-19.

The method was immunoSEQ multiplex PCR; TCRdb's version includes in-frame clones alone and lacks a portion of them. The sample records about 68,000 clones, 90% being singletons. Sequenced: peripheral blood. The source is a man in his fifties or sixties with COVID-19, enrolled during active disease.

The CDR3 spells CASSQDTERERSYEQYF. The CDR3 DNA follows: TGTGCCAGCAGCCAAGATACCGAGCGGGAGAGGTCCTACGAGCAGTACTTC. J is TRBJ2-7 and V is TRBV4-2; TRBD2 matches 8 bases. The J segment lost 1 base and the V segment lost 0 bases, leaving 8 bases of the junction unmatched. The CDR3 extends over 17 amino acids. Germline V gene lookup returns CDR1 LGHNA and CDR2 YNFKEQ.